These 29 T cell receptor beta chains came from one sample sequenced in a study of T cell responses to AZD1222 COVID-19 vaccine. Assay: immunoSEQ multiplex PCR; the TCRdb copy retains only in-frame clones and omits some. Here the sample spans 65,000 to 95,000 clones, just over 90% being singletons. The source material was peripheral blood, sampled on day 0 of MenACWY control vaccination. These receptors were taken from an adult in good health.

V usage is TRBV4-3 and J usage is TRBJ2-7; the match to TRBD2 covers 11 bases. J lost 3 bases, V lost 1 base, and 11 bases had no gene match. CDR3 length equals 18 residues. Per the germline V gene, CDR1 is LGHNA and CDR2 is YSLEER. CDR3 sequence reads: CASSQGLATSGSGYEQYF. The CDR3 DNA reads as TGCGCCAGCAGCCAAGGACTAGCAACTAGCGGGAGTGGCTACGAGCAGTACTTC.

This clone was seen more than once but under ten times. Here the CDR3 reads CASSRSGDTSNQPQHF. The CDR3 DNA sequence: TGTGCCAGCAGCCGTAGTGGTGACACGAGCAATCAGCCCCAGCATTTT. The J gene is TRBJ1-5, the V gene TRBV9, with D hard to call. The CDR3 is made up of 16 amino acids. V shed 4 bases and J shed 1 base, with 15 bases lying between them. Germline V CDR1 and CDR2: SGDLS, YYNGEE.

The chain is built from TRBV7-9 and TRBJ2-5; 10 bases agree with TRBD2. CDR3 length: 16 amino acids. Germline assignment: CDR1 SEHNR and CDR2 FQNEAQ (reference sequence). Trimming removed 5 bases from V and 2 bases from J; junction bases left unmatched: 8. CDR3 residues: CASSPSGRAIQETQYF. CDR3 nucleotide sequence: TGTGCCAGCAGCCCGAGCGGGAGGGCCATTCAAGAGACCCAGTACTTC.

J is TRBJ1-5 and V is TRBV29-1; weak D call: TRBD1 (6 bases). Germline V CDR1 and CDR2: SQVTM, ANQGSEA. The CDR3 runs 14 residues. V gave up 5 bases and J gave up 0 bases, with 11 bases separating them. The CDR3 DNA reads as TGCAGCGTTCAAGGGGGATCTAGCAATCAGCCCCAGCATTTT. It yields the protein CSVQGGSSNQPQHF.

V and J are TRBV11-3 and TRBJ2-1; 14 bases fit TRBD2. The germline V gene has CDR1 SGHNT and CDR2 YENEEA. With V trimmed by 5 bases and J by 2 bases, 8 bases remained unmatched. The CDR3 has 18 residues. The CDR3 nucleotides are TGTGCCAGCAGCCGATGGACTAGCGGGAGGCCCACCTACAATGAGCAGTTCTTC. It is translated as CASSRWTSGRPTYNEQFF.

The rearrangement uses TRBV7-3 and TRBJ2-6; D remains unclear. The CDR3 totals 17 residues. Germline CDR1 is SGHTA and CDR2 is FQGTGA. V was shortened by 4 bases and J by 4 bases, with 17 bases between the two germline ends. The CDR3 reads CASSSRLGLSGANVLTF. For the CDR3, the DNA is TGTGCCAGCAGCTCCCGCTTAGGGTTATCCGGGGCCAACGTCCTGACTTTC.

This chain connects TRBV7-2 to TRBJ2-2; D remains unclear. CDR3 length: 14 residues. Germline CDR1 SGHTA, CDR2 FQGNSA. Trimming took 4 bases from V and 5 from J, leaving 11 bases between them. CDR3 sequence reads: CASSSDRQTGELFF. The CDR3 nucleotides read TGTGCCAGCAGCTCCGACCGACAAACCGGGGAGCTGTTTTTT.

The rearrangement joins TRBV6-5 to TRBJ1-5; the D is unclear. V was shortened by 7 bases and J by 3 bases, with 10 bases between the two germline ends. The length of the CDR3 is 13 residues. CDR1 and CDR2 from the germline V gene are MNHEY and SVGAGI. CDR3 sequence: CASITAINQPQHF. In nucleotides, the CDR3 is TGTGCCAGCATTACAGCTATCAATCAGCCCCAGCATTTT.

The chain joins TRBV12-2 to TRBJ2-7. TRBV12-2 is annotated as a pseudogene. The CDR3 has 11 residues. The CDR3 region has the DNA TGTGCAACCCTCTGGACCTACGAGCAGTACTTC. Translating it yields CATLWTYEQYF.

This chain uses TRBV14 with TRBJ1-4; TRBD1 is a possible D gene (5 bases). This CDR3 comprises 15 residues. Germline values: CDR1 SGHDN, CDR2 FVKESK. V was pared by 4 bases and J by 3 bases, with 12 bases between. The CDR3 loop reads CASSRLGRSNEKLFF. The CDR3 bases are TGTGCCAGCAGCCGACTGGGACGGTCTAATGAAAAACTGTTTTTT.

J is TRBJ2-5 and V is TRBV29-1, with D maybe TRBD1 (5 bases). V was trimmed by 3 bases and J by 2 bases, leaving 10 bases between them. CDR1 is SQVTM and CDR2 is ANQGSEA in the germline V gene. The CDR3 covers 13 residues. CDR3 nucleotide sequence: TGCAGCGTTGATGCGGCAGGGCAAGAGACCCAGTACTTC. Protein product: CSVDAAGQETQYF.

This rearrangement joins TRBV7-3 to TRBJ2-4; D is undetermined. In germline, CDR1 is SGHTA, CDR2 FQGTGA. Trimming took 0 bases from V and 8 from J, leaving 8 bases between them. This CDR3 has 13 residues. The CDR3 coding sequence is TGTGCCAGCAGCTTAACGTTAGGTGACATTCAGTACTTC. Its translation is CASSLTLGDIQYF.

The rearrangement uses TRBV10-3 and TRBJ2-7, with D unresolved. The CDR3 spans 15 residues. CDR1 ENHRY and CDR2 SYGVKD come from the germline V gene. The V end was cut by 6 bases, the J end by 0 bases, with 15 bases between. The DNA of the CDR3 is TGTGCCATCAGGGGAACAAGCGCTAACTCCTACGAGCAGTACTTC. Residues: CAIRGTSANSYEQYF.

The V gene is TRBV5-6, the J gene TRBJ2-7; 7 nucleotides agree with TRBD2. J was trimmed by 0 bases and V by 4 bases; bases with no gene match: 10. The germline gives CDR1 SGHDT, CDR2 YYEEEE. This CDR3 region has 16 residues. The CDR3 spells CASSPRTGGSSYEQYF. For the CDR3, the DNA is TGTGCCAGCAGCCCCAGGACGGGGGGTTCCTCCTACGAGCAGTACTTC.

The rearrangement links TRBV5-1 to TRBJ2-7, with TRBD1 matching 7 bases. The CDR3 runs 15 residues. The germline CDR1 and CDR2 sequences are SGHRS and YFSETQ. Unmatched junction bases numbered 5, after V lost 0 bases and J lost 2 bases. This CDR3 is CASSLDIQGPYEQYF. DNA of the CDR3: TGCGCCAGCAGCTTGGACATACAGGGGCCCTACGAGCAGTACTTC.

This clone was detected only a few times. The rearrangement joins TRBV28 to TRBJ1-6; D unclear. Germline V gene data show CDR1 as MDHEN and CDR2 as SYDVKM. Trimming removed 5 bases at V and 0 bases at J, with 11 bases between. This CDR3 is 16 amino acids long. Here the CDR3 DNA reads TGTGCCAGCAGTGCTCCCAGCAGCTCCTATAATTCACCCCTCCACTTT. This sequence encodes CASSAPSSSYNSPLHF.

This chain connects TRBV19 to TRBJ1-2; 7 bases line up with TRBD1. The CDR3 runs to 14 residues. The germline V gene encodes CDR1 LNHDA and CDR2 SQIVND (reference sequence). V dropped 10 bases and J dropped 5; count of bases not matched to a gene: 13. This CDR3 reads CATSAGTEPYGYTF. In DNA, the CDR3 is TGTGCCACCAGCGCCGGGACAGAACCATATGGCTACACCTTC.

The CDR3 coding sequence is TGTGCCGGTGGAGCCGGGACAGGCCCTGGGGCCAACGTCCTGACTTTC. This sequence encodes CAGGAGTGPGANVLTF. This sequence joins TRBV28 and TRBJ2-6; 8 nucleotides line up with TRBD1. The CDR3 extends over 16 amino acids. Per germline, CDR1 MDHEN and CDR2 SYDVKM. The J segment lost 2 bases and the V segment lost 11 bases, leaving 11 bases of the junction unmatched.

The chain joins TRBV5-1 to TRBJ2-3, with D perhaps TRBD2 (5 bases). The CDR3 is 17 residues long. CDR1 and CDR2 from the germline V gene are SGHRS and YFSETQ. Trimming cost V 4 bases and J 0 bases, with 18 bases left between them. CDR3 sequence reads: CASSQNLLSGSTDTQYF. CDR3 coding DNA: TGCGCCAGCAGCCAAAACCTACTAAGCGGTAGCACAGATACGCAGTATTTT.

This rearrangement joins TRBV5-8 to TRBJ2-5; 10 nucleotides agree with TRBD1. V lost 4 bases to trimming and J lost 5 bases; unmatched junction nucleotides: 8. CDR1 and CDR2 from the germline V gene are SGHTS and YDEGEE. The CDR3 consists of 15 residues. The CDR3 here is CASSPGTGVYETQYF. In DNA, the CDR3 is TGTGCCAGCAGCCCAGGGACAGGGGTTTATGAGACCCAGTACTTC.

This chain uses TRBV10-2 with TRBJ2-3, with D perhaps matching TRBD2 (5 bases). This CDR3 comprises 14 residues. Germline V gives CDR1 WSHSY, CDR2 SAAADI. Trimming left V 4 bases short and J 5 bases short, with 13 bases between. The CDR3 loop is CASSAAGNRDTQYF. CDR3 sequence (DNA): TGCGCCAGCAGTGCGGCGGGCAATAGAGATACGCAGTATTTT.

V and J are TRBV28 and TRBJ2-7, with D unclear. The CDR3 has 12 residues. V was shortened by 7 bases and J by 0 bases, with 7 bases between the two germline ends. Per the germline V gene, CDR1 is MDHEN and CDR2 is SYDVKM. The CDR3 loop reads CASTESSYEQYF. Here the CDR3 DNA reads TGTGCCAGCACAGAGAGCTCCTACGAGCAGTACTTC.

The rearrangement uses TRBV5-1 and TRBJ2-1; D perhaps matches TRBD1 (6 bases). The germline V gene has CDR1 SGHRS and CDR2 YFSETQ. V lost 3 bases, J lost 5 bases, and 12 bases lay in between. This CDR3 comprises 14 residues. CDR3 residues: CASSYGQSDNEQFF. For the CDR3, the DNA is TGCGCCAGCAGCTATGGACAGAGTGACAATGAGCAGTTCTTC. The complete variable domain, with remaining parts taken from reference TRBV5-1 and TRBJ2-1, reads KAGVTQTPRYLIKTRGQQVTLSCSPISGHRSVSWYQQTPGQGLQFLFEYFSETQRNKGNFPGRFSGRQFSNSRSEMNVSTLELGDSALYLCASSYGQSDNEQFFGPGTRLTVL.

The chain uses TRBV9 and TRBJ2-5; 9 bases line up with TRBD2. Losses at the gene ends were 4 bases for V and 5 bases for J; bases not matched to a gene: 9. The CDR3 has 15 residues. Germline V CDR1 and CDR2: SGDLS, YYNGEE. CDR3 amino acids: CASSLRGGAGETQYF. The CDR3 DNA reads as TGTGCCAGCAGCTTACGCGGGGGGGCCGGGGAGACCCAGTACTTC.

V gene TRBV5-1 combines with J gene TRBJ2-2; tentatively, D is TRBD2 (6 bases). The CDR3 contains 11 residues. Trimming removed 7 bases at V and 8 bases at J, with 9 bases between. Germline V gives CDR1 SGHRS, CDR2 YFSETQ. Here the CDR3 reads CASLAAGELFF. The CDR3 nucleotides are TGCGCCAGCTTAGCGGCAGGGGAGCTGTTTTTT.

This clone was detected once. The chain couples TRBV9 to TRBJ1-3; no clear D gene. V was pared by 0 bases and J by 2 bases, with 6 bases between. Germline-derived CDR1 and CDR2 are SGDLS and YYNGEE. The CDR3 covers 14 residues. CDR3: CASSVGGTGNTIYF. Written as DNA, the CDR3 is TGTGCCAGCAGCGTAGGTGGGACTGGAAACACCATATATTTT.

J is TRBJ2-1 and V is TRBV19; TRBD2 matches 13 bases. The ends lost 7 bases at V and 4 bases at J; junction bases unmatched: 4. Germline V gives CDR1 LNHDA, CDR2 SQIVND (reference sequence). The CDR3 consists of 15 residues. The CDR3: CASNVGLAGYNEQFF. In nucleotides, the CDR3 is TGTGCCAGTAACGTGGGACTAGCGGGATACAATGAGCAGTTCTTC. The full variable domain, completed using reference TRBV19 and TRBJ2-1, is DGGITQSPKYLFRKEGQNVTLSCEQNLNHDAMYWYRQDPGQGLRLIYYSQIVNDFQKGDIAEGYSVSREKKESFPLTVTSAQKNPTAFYLCASNVGLAGYNEQFFGPGTRLTVL.

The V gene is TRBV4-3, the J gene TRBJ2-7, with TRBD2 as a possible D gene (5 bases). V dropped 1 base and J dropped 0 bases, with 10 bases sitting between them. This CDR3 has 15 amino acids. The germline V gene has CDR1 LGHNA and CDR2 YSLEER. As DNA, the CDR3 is TGCGCCAGCAGCCAAGGGACTTCCGACTCCTACGAGCAGTACTTC. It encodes CASSQGTSDSYEQYF.

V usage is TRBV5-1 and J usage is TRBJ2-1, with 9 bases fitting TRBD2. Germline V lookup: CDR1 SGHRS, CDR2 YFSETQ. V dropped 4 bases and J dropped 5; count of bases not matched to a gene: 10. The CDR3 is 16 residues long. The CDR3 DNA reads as TGCGCCAGCAGCGGGGGGGCATGGACTAGCGACAATGAGCAGTTCTTC. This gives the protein CASSGGAWTSDNEQFF.